The present T cell receptor (beta chain) was sequenced within a study of naive and memory T cell subsets. Both TRBC1 and TRBC2 were covered by a beta constant-region primer of two equimolar oligonucleotides. The ligated cDNA underwent four PCR rounds using SP2 and nested alpha and beta constant-region primers. TCRdb used MiXCR to reprocess the UMI-ligation and nested PCR reads, holding one entry per CDR3 protein. The table has 9,700 or so distinct CDR3 sequences, around 5.5% seen once. The V and J ends lost 6 bases and 8 bases respectively, with 17 bases between them. The CDR3 loop spans 14 amino acids.

This receptor was obtained from a human donor in good health. The sequencing input was CD4+ TEMRA cells from blood. Regarding subset: effector memory re-expressing CD45RA, CD45RA+ CD27-. The chain joins TRBV12-3 or TRBV12-4 to TRBJ2-1; TRBD1 is a possible D gene (8 bases). CDR3 amino acids: CASRADREGDEQFF. The DNA of the CDR3 is TGTGCCAGCAGGGCGGACAGGGAGGGTGATGAGCAGTTCTTC.